A selection of T cell receptor beta chains follows, all from one sample in a study of T cells in localized non-small cell lung cancer. Data came from immunoSEQ multiplex PCR; TCRdb stores just in-frame clones and leaves some out. The sample consists of roughly 72,000 clones, 80% of them appearing once. This specimen consisted of peripheral blood, obtained before any cancer treatment. These receptors all come from a female donor older than 55 with stage I lung adenocarcinoma. CDR3s include the opening cysteine and the closing phenylalanine or tryptophan. The D gene is left open where the match is weak. Clone size appears in some rows only: once, few, many, or a class for an expanded clone.

>TRBJ1-1|-|-|TRBV5-1
CASSLTPGQGEAGAFF
TGCGCCAGCAGCCTGACTCCGGGACAAGGGGAGGCTGGAGCTTTCTTT
>TRBJ1-2|-|-|TRBV7-9
CASSSSGRQTFYGYTF
TGTGCCAGCAGCTCCTCTGGACGGCAGACCTTCTATGGCTACACCTTC
>TRBJ1-1|-|-|TRBV5-1
CASSLVQVQRGTEAFF
TGCGCCAGCAGCTTAGTGCAAGTGCAGAGGGGGACTGAAGCTTTCTTT
>TRBJ1-2|-|-|TRBV9
CASTPGGWVGYTF
TGTGCCAGCACACCCGGGGGGTGGGTGGGCTACACCTTC
>TRBJ2-3|-|-|TRBV11-1
CASSLMDSQQYF
TGTGCCAGCAGCTTGATGGACTCTCAGCAGTATTTT
>TRBJ2-2|TRBD1|-|TRBV19
CASSKGAGRNTGELFF
TGTGCCAGTAGTAAGGGGGCAGGTCGGAACACCGGGGAGCTGTTTTTT
>TRBJ2-3|-|-|TRBV6-6
CASSRDGTDTQYF
TGTGCCAGCAGTAGGGACGGCACAGATACGCAGTATTTT
>TRBJ2-5|-|-|TRBV4-3
CASSPDMSTGLETQYF
TGCGCCAGCAGCCCGGACATGTCTACGGGATTAGAGACCCAGTACTTC
>TRBJ2-7|-|-|TRBV30
CAWSHSSDEQYF
TGTGCCTGGAGCCACTCCTCGGACGAGCAGTACTTC
>TRBJ1-4|-|-|TRBV5-1
CASSLPGSGEKLFF
TGCGCCAGCAGCTTGCCGGGATCCGGGGAAAAACTGTTTTTT
>TRBJ2-5|TRBD1|-|TRBV6-1
CASSDQTGGGTQYF
TGTGCCAGCAGTGACCAGACAGGGGGAGGGACCCAGTACTTC
>TRBJ2-7|-|-|TRBV28
CASSLDMGDTNSYEQYF
TGTGCCAGCAGTTTAGACATGGGGGACACAAACTCCTACGAGCAGTACTTC
>TRBJ1-2|TRBD1|-|TRBV7-2
CASRPGGVVGYTF
TGTGCCAGCCGCCCAGGGGGCGTCGTTGGCTACACCTTC
>TRBJ2-3|TRBD2|-|TRBV6-4
CASSDSASGGTDTQYF
TGTGCCAGCAGTGACTCGGCTAGCGGGGGCACAGATACGCAGTATTTT
>TRBJ1-2|-|-|TRBV21-1
CASSKGGREFWGYTF
TGTGCCAGCAGCAAAGGGGGCAGGGAATTTTGGGGCTACACCTTC
>TRBJ2-7|-|-|TRBV7-9
CASSTKTYEQYF
TGTGCCAGCAGCACAAAGACCTACGAGCAGTACTTC
>TRBJ2-5|-|-|TRBV5-8
CASSTEGSIQETQYF
TGTGCCAGCAGCACGGAAGGATCCATCCAAGAGACCCAGTACTTC
>TRBJ2-1|-|-|TRBV2
CASTTKASAAEQFF
TGTGCCAGCACTACGAAGGCCAGCGCGGCTGAGCAGTTCTTC
>TRBJ1-2|-|few|TRBV5-6
CASSLSIRGGSDGYTF
TGTGCCAGCAGCCTATCTATTCGGGGGGGATCGGATGGCTACACCTTC
>TRBJ2-1|TRBD1|-|TRBV27
CASSSDGTGFYNEQFF
TGTGCCAGCAGTTCCGACGGGACAGGCTTCTACAATGAGCAGTTCTTC
>TRBJ2-1|-|-|TRBV11-3
CASSPSSGLGDNEQFF
TGTGCCAGCAGCCCTTCTTCGGGTCTTGGGGACAATGAGCAGTTCTTC
>TRBJ2-5|-|-|TRBV29-1
CSVDDGSPQYF
TGCAGCGTTGATGACGGTAGTCCCCAGTACTTC
>TRBJ1-1|TRBD1|-|TRBV5-1
CASSLEIRGRWSGGTEAFF
TGCGCCAGCAGCTTGGAAATTAGGGGGCGATGGTCAGGAGGCACTGAAGCTTTCTTT
>TRBJ2-7|-|-|TRBV5-6
CASSAGSSFEQYF
TGTGCCAGCAGCGCGGGTAGCTCGTTCGAGCAGTACTTC
>TRBJ2-3|-|-|TRBV15
CATKVAGDRNTQYF
TGTGCCACCAAGGTGGCAGGGGATAGGAATACGCAGTATTTT
>TRBJ1-2|TRBD1|-|TRBV5-6
CASSFQSDRGYGYTF
TGTGCCAGCAGCTTCCAATCGGACAGGGGGTATGGCTACACCTTC